These T cell receptor beta chains were read from a single sample in a study of blood T cell repertoires in COVID-19. Libraries were prepared by immunoSEQ multiplex PCR; TCRdb keeps only in-frame clonotypes and omits some of them. The data hold roughly 120,000 clones, with about 82% observed a single time. What was sequenced was peripheral blood. The receptors derive from a human donor in a cohort sampled during active COVID-19. The CDR3 runs from the conserved cysteine through the conserved F or W. The order of the fields is D gene, clone size, V gene, J gene, CDR3 protein, CDR3 DNA. D genes are given only for firm matches. Some rows mark clone size as missing; the rest say once, few, many or name a class of expanded clone.

-	once	TRBV6-5	TRBJ1-4	CASSSGGTNEKLFF	TGTGCCAGCAGCTCCGGGGGAACTAATGAAAAACTGTTTTTT
-	once	TRBV10-3	TRBJ1-1	CAISDLTENTEAFF	TGTGCCATCAGTGATCTGACAGAGAACACTGAAGCTTTCTTT
TRBD1	-	TRBV7-9	TRBJ1-2	CASSLSTGNGYTF	TGTGCCAGCAGCTTATCGACAGGGAATGGCTACACCTTC
-	-	TRBV19	TRBJ1-3	CASKSVSGNTIYF	TGTGCCAGTAAATCAGTCTCTGGAAACACCATATATTTT
TRBD1	-	TRBV7-6	TRBJ2-1	CASSSRQGLSNEQFF	TGTGCCAGCAGCTCACGACAGGGTTTAAGCAATGAGCAGTTCTTC
TRBD1	-	TRBV3-1/TRBV3-2	TRBJ1-1	CASSQGQGVEAFF	TGTGCCAGCAGCCAGGGACAGGGGGTTGAAGCTTTCTTT
TRBD2	-	TRBV5-1	TRBJ2-7	CASKGVAGGPYEQYF	TGCGCCAGCAAAGGAGTAGCGGGAGGGCCCTACGAGCAGTACTTC
TRBD2	-	TRBV18	TRBJ2-1	CASSLGSGGYYNEQFF	TGTGCCAGCTCACTTGGATCGGGGGGGTACTACAATGAGCAGTTCTTC
TRBD2	once	TRBV3-1/TRBV3-2	TRBJ2-2	CASSEAGVSGELFF	TGTGCCAGCAGCGAAGCGGGAGTCTCTGGGGAGCTGTTTTTT
-	-	TRBV7-9	TRBJ1-2	CASSTDRPQGIEGYTF	TGTGCCAGCAGCACCGATCGACCACAGGGAATCGAGGGCTACACCTTC
-	once	TRBV27	TRBJ1-5	CASSPRQGNQPQHF	TGTGCCAGCAGTCCCCGACAGGGCAATCAGCCCCAGCATTTT
TRBD1	-	TRBV5-1	TRBJ2-5	CASSSPGQQETQYF	TGCGCCAGCAGCTCTCCGGGACAGCAAGAGACCCAGTACTTC
-	-	TRBV11-2	TRBJ2-7	CASSTGDEQYF	TGTGCCAGCAGTACCGGGGACGAGCAGTACTTC
TRBD1	-	TRBV19	TRBJ1-4	CASNSWTGKVGKLFF	TGTGCCAGTAATAGCTGGACAGGGAAAGTTGGAAAACTGTTTTTT
-	-	TRBV11-2	TRBJ2-3	CASRTPTATDTQYF	TGTGCCAGCAGAACCCCGACAGCCACAGATACGCAGTATTTT
TRBD1	-	TRBV19	TRBJ1-2	CASGPGQGHYGYTF	TGTGCCAGTGGTCCGGGACAGGGTCACTATGGCTACACCTTC
TRBD2	-	TRBV5-3	TRBJ2-7	CARIPKSGVHEQYF	TGTGCCAGAATCCCTAAGAGCGGGGTCCACGAGCAGTACTTC
-	-	TRBV29-1	TRBJ2-2	CSVGSAGPTGELFF	TGCAGCGTTGGGTCGGCGGGACCCACCGGGGAGCTGTTTTTT
TRBD1	-	TRBV7-3	TRBJ2-1	CASSLGQGYNEQFF	TGTGCCAGCAGCCTTGGACAGGGATACAATGAGCAGTTCTTC
-	-	TRBV12-2	TRBJ2-2	CASRLFSLGINGLGGELFF	TGTGCAAGTCGCTTATTTTCGCTCGGGATCAACGGACTAGGGGGGGAGCTGTTTTTT
-	once	TRBV5-1	TRBJ1-1	CASSLVGEFPNTEAFF	TGCGCCAGCAGCTTGGTCGGTGAGTTCCCGAACACTGAAGCTTTCTTT
TRBD2	-	TRBV7-9	TRBJ2-1	CASSLQGLAGKNEQFF	TGTGCCAGCAGCTTACAGGGACTAGCGGGTAAGAATGAGCAGTTCTTC
-	once	TRBV7-7	TRBJ2-1	CASSGTEYNEQFF	TGTGCTAGCAGCGGGACAGAATACAATGAGCAGTTCTTC
TRBD1	-	TRBV6-6	TRBJ1-1	CASNRGQEAFF	TGTGCCAGCAACCGGGGACAGGAAGCTTTCTTT
-	-	TRBV11-1	TRBJ1-5	CASSLDKNSNQPQHF	TGTGCCAGCAGCCTCGACAAGAATAGCAATCAGCCCCAGCATTTT
TRBD1	once	TRBV7-8	TRBJ2-1	CASSFSIGQGFNEQFF	TGTGCCAGCAGCTTTTCTATCGGACAGGGGTTCAATGAGCAGTTCTTC
TRBD2	-	TRBV18	TRBJ2-1	CASSLSAGVNNEQFF	TGTGCCAGCTCACTTTCAGCGGGAGTAAACAATGAGCAGTTCTTC
-	-	TRBV5-1	TRBJ1-1	CASSLDRWMNTEAFF	TGCGCCAGCAGCTTGGACAGATGGATGAACACTGAAGCTTTCTTT
TRBD2	-	TRBV28	TRBJ2-7	CASSIRGGLALVSYEQYF	TGTGCCAGCAGTATAAGGGGGGGACTAGCGCTTGTCTCCTACGAGCAGTACTTC
TRBD1	-	TRBV7-8	TRBJ1-5	CASSFDRGHNQPQHF	TGTGCCAGCAGCTTCGACAGGGGGCACAATCAGCCCCAGCATTTT
-	once	TRBV6-5	TRBJ1-3	CASSYSQGSGNTIYF	TGTGCCAGCAGTTACTCACAGGGCTCTGGAAACACCATATATTTT
-	-	TRBV10-2	TRBJ2-3	CASSDGSGLTDTQYF	TGCGCCAGCAGTGACGGGAGTGGGTTGACAGATACGCAGTATTTT
TRBD1	-	TRBV10-1	TRBJ2-1	CASSPVGGQVYNEQFF	TGCGCCAGCAGTCCTGTGGGGGGACAGGTCTACAATGAGCAGTTCTTC
TRBD1	-	TRBV9	TRBJ2-5	CASSPAGTGTVGTQYF	TGTGCCAGCAGCCCCGCCGGGACAGGGACGGTGGGGACCCAGTACTTC
TRBD1	-	TRBV18	TRBJ2-5	CASSPGTGVEETQYF	TGTGCCAGCTCACCAGGGACAGGGGTAGAAGAGACCCAGTACTTC
TRBD2	few	TRBV6-5	TRBJ2-7	CASRPLAGPGEQYF	TGTGCCAGCAGACCGCTAGCGGGCCCTGGAGAGCAGTACTTC
TRBD2	-	TRBV5-6	TRBJ2-6	CASSFLGGANSGANVLTF	TGTGCCAGCAGCTTCCTCGGGGGGGCGAACTCTGGGGCCAACGTCCTGACTTTC
-	once	TRBV2	TRBJ1-1	CASRLQDNTEAFF	TGTGCCAGCAGACTACAGGATAACACTGAAGCTTTCTTT
-	once	TRBV19	TRBJ1-3	CASSFANTASSGNTIYF	TGTGCCAGTAGTTTCGCGAATACTGCAAGCTCTGGAAACACCATATATTTT
-	-	TRBV19	TRBJ2-3	CASSWRTSSTDTQYF	TGTGCCAGTAGTTGGAGGACCTCTAGCACAGATACGCAGTATTTT
-	-	TRBV6-2/TRBV6-3	TRBJ2-2	CASSNRVSGLFF	TGTGCCAGCAGTAACAGGGTTTCGGGGCTGTTTTTT
TRBD1	-	TRBV18	TRBJ2-7	CASSPGGQGIYEQYF	TGTGCCAGCTCACCAGGGGGACAGGGAATCTACGAGCAGTACTTC
-	-	TRBV6-5	TRBJ1-6	CASRWTENSPLHF	TGTGCCAGCAGATGGACAGAAAATTCACCCCTCCACTTT
TRBD1	-	TRBV28	TRBJ2-7	CASSDPGTGGYEQYF	TGTGCCAGCTCTGACCCCGGGACAGGGGGTTACGAGCAGTACTTC
TRBD1	-	TRBV6-5	TRBJ2-1	CASSYSQGARQFF	TGTGCCAGCAGTTACTCACAGGGGGCTCGGCAGTTCTTC
-	-	TRBV21-1	TRBJ2-5	CASSTSGTHEKIETQYF	TGTGCCAGCAGCACTAGCGGGACCCACGAGAAGATAGAGACCCAGTACTTC
TRBD2	-	TRBV9	TRBJ2-1	CASSPPAGPSYNEQFF	TGTGCCAGCAGCCCTCCAGCGGGACCCTCCTACAATGAGCAGTTCTTC
-	-	TRBV5-5	TRBJ2-7	CASRGEQHQQYF	TGTGCCAGCAGGGGTGAACAGCATCAGCAGTACTTC
TRBD1	-	TRBV7-2	TRBJ1-2	CASSQQGGNYGYTF	TGTGCCAGCAGCCAACAGGGGGGCAACTATGGCTACACCTTC
-	-	TRBV10-3	TRBJ2-2	CASLFEQVNTGELFF	TGTGCCTCGCTCTTCGAACAGGTTAACACCGGGGAGCTGTTTTTT
-	few	TRBV7-2	TRBJ2-2	CASSLVGGRTGELFF	TGTGCCAGCAGCTTAGTCGGGGGGCGAACCGGGGAGCTGTTTTTT
TRBD2	-	TRBV4-2	TRBJ2-1	CASSQGTSGSSYNEQFF	TGTGCCAGCAGCCAAGGGACTAGCGGGAGCTCCTACAATGAGCAGTTCTTC
TRBD2	-	TRBV18	TRBJ2-5	CASSPQPGLAQETQYF	TGTGCCAGCTCACCACAGCCGGGACTAGCCCAAGAGACCCAGTACTTC
-	-	TRBV7-2	TRBJ2-3	CASSLLGGDTQYF	TGTGCCAGCAGCTTACTCGGTGGAGATACGCAGTATTTT
-	few	TRBV6-5	TRBJ2-1	CASTYGRGSYNEQFF	TGTGCCAGCACCTACGGTCGGGGATCCTACAATGAGCAGTTCTTC
TRBD2	-	TRBV7-3	TRBJ2-1	CASSSGLAGANEQFF	TGTGCCAGCAGCTCGGGACTAGCGGGAGCCAATGAGCAGTTCTTC
TRBD1	-	TRBV19	TRBJ1-1	CASSMRARGLSEAFF	TGTGCCAGTAGTATGAGGGCCAGGGGGCTGTCTGAAGCTTTCTTT